This TCR beta chain was observed in a study of blood T cell repertoires in COVID-19. Across the whole study: Samples taken during acute and convalescent COVID-19 were collected in the United States, Italy and Spain. Sample material is recorded as cDNA or gDNA derived from T cells, B-cell-depleted T cells, or PBMCs.

This clone was seen a few times. The table came from immunoSEQ multiplex PCR; TCRdb's copy has only in-frame clones and leaves some out. The table lists some 45,000 clones, around 85% of them singletons. The germline CDR1 and CDR2 sequences are KGHSH and LQKENI. There are 16 residues in the CDR3. Trimming shortened V by 4 bases and J by 1 base, and 13 bases separated the two germline ends. The rearrangement uses TRBV18 and TRBJ2-2; weak D call: TRBD1 (5 bases). Sequencing was carried out using peripheral blood. This TCR came from a woman aged 80 or over with acute or convalescent COVID-19. CDR3 residues: CASSLQGVVNTGELFF. In DNA form, the CDR3 reads TGTGCCAGCTCACTCCAAGGGGTTGTGAACACCGGGGAGCTGTTTTTT.